The 26 T cell receptor beta chains given below trace back to one sample, sequenced in a study of blood T cell repertoires in COVID-19. The method was immunoSEQ multiplex PCR; TCRdb's version includes in-frame clones alone and lacks a portion of them. The sample lists some 38,000 clones, roughly three quarters occurring once. The material sequenced was peripheral blood. All receptors derive from an older man with acute or convalescent COVID-19.

The chain has TRBV6-5 and TRBJ2-7; D is possibly TRBD1 (6 bases). The length of the CDR3 is 15 residues. From germline, CDR1 is MNHEY and CDR2 SVGAGI. Between the trimmed V and J ends, which lost 4 bases and 4 bases, there was a span of 17 bases. The CDR3 region has the DNA TGTGCCAGCAGTTTCCCCGACAGGCCCATGTACGAGCAGTACTTC. As protein: CASSFPDRPMYEQYF.

This chain links TRBV2 with TRBJ2-1; TRBD2 matches 7 bases. V trimming: 4 bases; J trimming: 11 bases; junction bases outside the gene matches: 5. The V gene's germline CDR1 is SNHLY and CDR2 FYNNEI. This CDR3 spans 12 amino acids. The CDR3 here is CASSGSGQQQFF. CDR3 nucleotides: TGTGCCAGCAGTGGTAGCGGGCAACAGCAGTTCTTC. Full variable domain (remainder filled in from reference TRBV2 and TRBJ2-1): EPEVTQTPSHQVTQMGQEVILRCVPISNHLYFYWYRQILGQKVEFLVSFYNNEISEKSEIFDDQFSVERPDGSNFTLKIRSTKLEDSAMYFCASSGSGQQQFFGPGTRLTVL.

This rearrangement joins TRBV5-4 to TRBJ2-1, with 7 bases identical to TRBD1. V lost 0 bases to trimming and J lost 4 bases; unmatched junction nucleotides: 10. The germline V gene has CDR1 SGHNT and CDR2 YYREEE (reference sequence). The CDR3 runs 17 residues. CDR3 sequence: CASSLGSGGTVYNEQFF. The CDR3 bases are TGTGCCAGCAGCTTGGGATCGGGTGGGACAGTATACAATGAGCAGTTCTTC. Based on the CDR3 plus reference TRBV5-4 and TRBJ2-1, the full variable domain is ETGVTQSPTHLIKTRGQQVTLRCSSQSGHNTVSWYQQALGQGPQFIFQYYREEENGRGNFPPRFSGLQFPNYSSELNVNALELDDSALYLCASSLGSGGTVYNEQFFGPGTRLTVL.

This sequence joins TRBV20-1 and TRBJ1-4; possible D gene TRBD1, 6 bases. Germline V gene sequence: CDR1 DFQATT, CDR2 SNEGSKA (reference sequence). The germline V and J ends were trimmed by 3 bases and 5 bases, with 22 bases remaining between them. The CDR3 extends over 17 amino acids. The CDR3 protein is CSASPQLYRVKNEKLFF. CDR3 nucleotide sequence: TGCAGTGCTAGTCCGCAACTTTACAGGGTGAAGAATGAAAAACTGTTTTTT.

This chain joins TRBV28 and TRBJ2-1; tentative D call: TRBD2 (6 bases). V lost 3 bases and J lost 9, with 15 bases in between. The CDR3 loop spans 14 amino acids. CDR1 MDHEN and CDR2 SYDVKM come from the germline V gene. The CDR3: CASSFAGTVGEQFF. CDR3 nucleotides: TGTGCCAGCAGTTTCGCGGGGACGGTGGGTGAGCAGTTCTTC.

The chain combines TRBV7-2 with TRBJ1-1; D call uncertain. The CDR3 is made up of 15 amino acids. Trimming shortened V by 1 base and J by 1 base, and 10 bases separated the two germline ends. Per germline, CDR1 SGHTA and CDR2 FQGNSA. The CDR3 region is CASSLGARWNTEAFF. The CDR3, as DNA: TGTGCCAGCAGCTTAGGGGCCCGATGGAACACTGAAGCTTTCTTT.

This rearrangement joins TRBV29-1 to TRBJ1-2; D is undetermined. The CDR3 consists of 10 residues. Germline loops: CDR1 SQVTM, CDR2 ANQGSEA. Between the trimmed V and J ends, which lost 5 bases and 8 bases, there was a span of 9 bases. CDR3 loop: CSVPREGYTF. The CDR3 nucleotides read TGCAGCGTTCCTCGGGAAGGCTACACCTTC.

The chain recombines TRBV3-1 (or the pseudogene TRBV3-2) with TRBJ1-2, with TRBD1 as a possible D gene (5 bases). V gave up 6 bases and J gave up 6 bases, with 11 bases separating them. This CDR3 has 12 residues. From germline, CDR1 is LGHDT and CDR2 YNNKEL (reference sequence). CDR3 amino acids: CASSYRSNGYTF. The CDR3 DNA reads as TGTGCCAGCAGTTACAGGAGTAATGGCTACACCTTC.

The genes are TRBV5-5 and TRBJ1-4; D gene ambiguous. The length of the CDR3 is 16 residues. Germline V gene data show CDR1 as SGHKS and CDR2 as YYEKEE (reference sequence). V was trimmed by 4 bases and J by 7 bases, leaving 20 bases between them. The CDR3 coding sequence is TGTGCCAGCAGCCGGCGCCTTCTGGCAGGTTCTGAAAAACTGTTTTTT. Translation: CASSRRLLAGSEKLFF. Complete variable domain (other parts from reference TRBV5-5 and TRBJ1-4): DAGVTQSPTHLIKTRGQQVTLRCSPISGHKSVSWYQQVLGQGPQFIFQYYEKEERGRGNFPDRFSARQFPNYSSELNVNALLLGDSALYLCASSRRLLAGSEKLFFGSGTQLSVL.

The rearrangement links TRBV6-5 to TRBJ1-2; weak D call: TRBD1 (5 bases). Trimming shortened V by 5 bases and J by 6 bases, and 16 bases separated the two germline ends. Germline V gene lookup returns CDR1 MNHEY and CDR2 SVGAGI. The CDR3 has 14 residues. CDR3 DNA sequence: TGTGCCAGCAGTCCTCAGGGAGGCAATGATGGCTACACCTTC. Its translation: CASSPQGGNDGYTF.

CDR3 protein: CSTNRVYTEAFF. CDR3 sequence (DNA): TGCAGCACCAACAGGGTTTACACTGAAGCTTTCTTT. The chain carries TRBV29-1 and TRBJ1-1; a weak D match, TRBD1 (6 bases). The V and J ends lost 8 bases and 3 bases respectively, with 13 bases between them. Germline V gene sequence: CDR1 SQVTM, CDR2 ANQGSEA. The CDR3 runs to 12 residues.

The CDR3 region has the DNA TGTGCCAGCAGCCAACTCCCGGGGAATACTGGAAACACCATATATTTT. This codes for CASSQLPGNTGNTIYF. The chain couples TRBV3-1 (or the pseudogene TRBV3-2) to TRBJ1-3; D not resolved. Germline V CDR1 and CDR2: LGHDT, YNNKEL (reference sequence). The V end was cut by 2 bases, the J end by 2 bases, with 13 bases between. The CDR3 sequence is 16 residues long.

The rearrangement uses TRBV19 and TRBJ2-7, with D perhaps TRBD2 (5 bases). This CDR3 comprises 12 residues. Germline CDR1 reads LNHDA; CDR2 reads SQIVND (reference sequence). V was pared by 9 bases and J by 3 bases, with 12 bases between. As DNA, the CDR3 is TGTGCCAGCGGGAACAGCTACTACGAGCAGTACTTC. This codes for CASGNSYYEQYF.

This chain connects TRBV6-5 to TRBJ2-7, with 9 positions matching TRBD1. Germline assignment: CDR1 MNHEY and CDR2 SVGAGI. Trimming at V came to 1 base and at J to 3 bases, leaving 4 bases not matched to a gene. The CDR3 has 15 residues. The CDR3 coding sequence is TGTGCCAGCAGTTACTACGGGACAGGGTACTACGAGCAGTACTTC. Residues: CASSYYGTGYYEQYF.

The gene calls are TRBV5-8 and TRBJ1-5; no firm D call. The CDR3 contains 14 residues. V shed 1 base and J shed 4 bases, with 9 bases lying between them. Per germline, CDR1 SGHTS and CDR2 YDEGEE. CDR3 DNA sequence: TGTGCCAGCAGCTTGCCCCGCAGGAATCAGCCCCAGCATTTT. This gives the protein CASSLPRRNQPQHF. Filled out from reference TRBV5-8 and TRBJ1-5, the complete variable domain reads EAGVTQSPTHLIKTRGQQATLRCSPISGHTSVYWYQQALGLGLQFLLWYDEGEERNRGNFPPRFSGRQFPNYSSELNVNALELEDSALYLCASSLPRRNQPQHFGDGTRLSIL.

The rearrangement joins TRBV28 to TRBJ2-1, with D uncertain. The CDR3 runs 13 residues. Germline V gene data show CDR1 as MDHEN and CDR2 as SYDVKM. Trimming removed 6 bases at V and 3 bases at J, with 9 bases between. The CDR3: CASSPPVYNEQFF. In DNA, the CDR3 is TGTGCCAGCAGCCCCCCGGTCTACAATGAGCAGTTCTTC.

The chain joins TRBV28 to TRBJ1-5; 7 bases are shared with TRBD1. CDR1 and CDR2 (germline): MDHEN, SYDVKM. V shed 6 bases, J shed 9 bases, and the junction held 8 bases outside the gene matches. The CDR3 loop spans 13 amino acids. For the CDR3, the DNA is TGTGCCAGCAGGCCAAACCACAGGGGGCCCCAGCATTTT. Protein: CASRPNHRGPQHF.

J is TRBJ2-2 and V is TRBV6-5, with 8 bases fitting TRBD2. The CDR3 contains 15 residues. V lost 7 bases and J lost 2; bases outside the gene matches: 6. Germline lookup yields CDR1 MNHEY and CDR2 SVGAGI. CDR3 DNA: TGTGCCAGCAACCTAGCGGGCTTAAACACCGGGGAGCTGTTTTTT. Amino acids: CASNLAGLNTGELFF.

The chain uses TRBV10-3 and TRBJ2-7; TRBD2 matches at 14 bases. CDR1 and CDR2 (germline): ENHRY, SYGVKD. J gave up 3 bases and V 2 bases, and 6 bases lay outside the gene matches. CDR3 length: 17 amino acids. The CDR3 DNA reads TGTGCCATCAGTGAGGCGGGGACTAGCGGGGGCTACTACGAGCAGTACTTC. Translated: CAISEAGTSGGYYEQYF.

V and J are TRBV6-5 and TRBJ1-1; D might be TRBD1 (5 bases). Germline V gene sequence: CDR1 MNHEY, CDR2 SVGAGI. The CDR3 runs to 13 residues. Trimming took 2 bases from V and 5 from J, leaving 9 bases between them. CDR3 region: CASSYDSRTEAFF. CDR3 bases: TGTGCCAGCAGTTACGACAGTAGAACTGAAGCTTTCTTT.

This chain uses TRBV2 with TRBJ2-7, with TRBD2 identical over 14 bases. Germline lookup yields CDR1 SNHLY and CDR2 FYNNEI. The CDR3 spans 14 residues. V shed 8 bases, J shed 6 bases, and the junction held 6 bases outside the gene matches. CDR3 sequence reads: CASDRLAGGFEQYF. In nucleotides, the CDR3 is TGTGCCAGCGACAGACTAGCGGGGGGGTTCGAGCAGTACTTC.

The chain has TRBV18 and TRBJ2-7; tentative D call: TRBD1 (5 bases). The CDR3 is 14 amino acids. Germline loops: CDR1 KGHSH, CDR2 LQKENI. The V gene lost 3 bases and the J gene lost 7 bases, with 16 bases spanning the gap. The CDR3 nucleotides read TGTGCCAGCTCACCCACGGCTTCGGACAAGGAGCAGTACTTC. This encodes CASSPTASDKEQYF.

CDR3 region: CASSQEAGRFFQPQHF. DNA for the CDR3: TGTGCCAGCAGCCAAGAGGCGGGGAGGTTCTTTCAGCCCCAGCATTTT. This chain connects TRBV4-2 to TRBJ1-5; D is uncertain. Germline CDR1 is LGHNA and CDR2 is YNFKEQ. The V and J ends lost 0 bases and 6 bases respectively, with 15 bases between them. CDR3 length equals 16 residues.

The chain combines TRBV11-2 with TRBJ2-3; a possible D gene is TRBD2 (5 bases). Germline-derived CDR1 and CDR2 are SGHAT and FQNNGV. Between the trimmed V and J ends, which lost 5 bases and 4 bases, there was a span of 19 bases. The CDR3 spans 16 residues. CDR3 region: CASSLLYRGGSDTQYF. The CDR3 nucleotides read TGTGCCAGCAGCCTCTTATACCGGGGTGGTTCAGATACGCAGTATTTT.

This clone was counted once. The DNA for the CDR3 is TGTGCCAGCAGCTTAGGGACAGTTACTAGCAATCAGCCCCAGCATTTT. Translated, it gives CASSLGTVTSNQPQHF. V is TRBV7-2 and J is TRBJ1-5; a possible D gene is TRBD1 (6 bases). This CDR3 has 16 residues. Trimming took 1 base from V and 0 from J, leaving 10 bases between them. Germline V CDR1 and CDR2: SGHTA, FQGNSA.

This chain uses TRBV27 with TRBJ2-1, with 9 bases matching TRBD1. Germline V gene data show CDR1 as MNHEY and CDR2 as SMNVEV (reference sequence). CDR3 size: 15 residues. Trimming removed 5 bases from V and 5 bases from J; junction bases left unmatched: 7. CDR3 region: CASSTGTGRHNEQFF. CDR3 nucleotides: TGTGCCAGCAGTACAGGGACAGGGAGGCACAATGAGCAGTTCTTC.